This T cell receptor (beta chain) was documented in a study of CD8 T cells in ankylosing spondylitis. Trimming removed 8 bases at V and 2 bases at J, with 12 bases between. The CDR3 covers 13 residues. Germline CDR1 is KGHSH and CDR2 is LQKENI. Study results and limitations: Peripheral blood samples showed relatively rare disease-linked clones, and these clones were CD8+. Reports say disease-linked clones showed up significantly more in matched ankylosing spondylitis synovial fluid. Seemingly distinctive of ankylosing spondylitis blood was a TCR beta motif formed by eight highly homologous variants.

Ten or more counts support this clonotype. Its antigen is undetermined. TCRdb processed the 5' RACE reads anew with MiXCR; each CDR3 protein has one entry. The sample holds 700,000 to 850,000 distinct CDR3 sequences, roughly 10% seen once. The chain uses TRBV18 and TRBJ2-5, with a tentative D call TRBD2 (6 bases). This clonotype was sampled from a male donor with ankylosing spondylitis. Sequences were obtained from blood, either unsorted or a sorted T cell fraction (not recorded which). The CDR3 spells CASSPGLQETQYF. The CDR3 bases are TGTGCCAGCAGTCCGGGACTGCAAGAGACCCAGTACTTC.